This T cell receptor (beta chain) was recorded in a study of cytotoxic CD8 clonotypes in ibrutinib-treated CLL. Whole-study context: Response samples were obtained once patients had received a median roughly 11 months of treatment, range 6 to 36.

The method was immunoSEQ multiplex PCR; TCRdb's version includes in-frame clones alone and lacks a portion of them. The table includes approximately 80,000 clones, 70% to 90% detected once. Study results and limitations: Clonality was higher at baseline than in age-matched healthy donors and tracked circulating CD8+ T-cell counts.

Losses at the gene ends were 3 bases for V and 7 bases for J; bases not matched to a gene: 8. This CDR3 has 15 amino acids. Germline V lookup: CDR1 LNHDA, CDR2 SQIVND (reference sequence). Concerning this clone itself: Its antigen is undetermined.

With cryopreserved PBMCs as the source, approximately 2 micrograms of genomic DNA went to TCR beta libraries. The receptor was isolated from a human donor with chronic lymphocytic leukemia. The sample was PBMCs, taken before ibrutinib treatment. The V and J genes are TRBV19 and TRBJ1-4; 7 bases align to TRBD1. CDR3 protein: CASSISDRASEKLFF. CDR3 DNA sequence: TGTGCCAGTAGTATCTCTGACAGGGCAAGTGAAAAACTGTTTTTT.